This TCR beta chain was profiled in a study of T cell responses to AZD1222 COVID-19 vaccine (dated by TCRdb to 2020 to 2022). Looking at the study overall: Because spike-specific TCR depth and breadth did not differ between the two schedules, AZD1222 recipients who got a second dose at roughly 4 weeks were pooled with those who got a second dose at roughly 12 weeks. TCR sequencing was performed for 230 to 250 trial participants, of whom roughly 200 were given two doses of AZD1222 and roughly 25 were given two doses of MenACWY control vaccine. Trial participants were enrolled by age into 18-55, 56-69 and 70-plus year subgroups, with around 140, 26 and 57 TCR-sequenced participants respectively. General conclusions and limits of the study: Participants were mostly white British, with more females than males. The authors suggested clonal diversity may have been underestimated. Conclusions about previously exposed vaccinees are limited, since just five to seven AZD1222 recipients were seropositive for SARS-CoV-2 at baseline. No day 14 peak-response samples were available, so repertoires were characterized only after the peak T cell response. Spike-specific TCR breadth and depth rose significantly after two AZD1222 doses compared with day 0 and with MenACWY recipients. Reportedly, almost half of the unique spike-specific TCRs recognized epitopes lying outside the regions that are mutated in the B.1.351 and B.1.1.7 variants. Vaccine-associated CD4 TCRs spanned the whole spike protein, with dominant responses in regions 160-218 and 743-854. In the small 56-69-year group, the increase in depth fell short of significance, most likely because of low power.

The CDR3 regions of human TCRbeta chains were subjected to immunosequencing. Per the authors' processing: Repertoire TCRs were matched against a reference library of SARS-CoV-2-specific TCRs generated with the MIRA antigen-specificity platform. Breadth was defined as the fraction of unique TCRs that were SARS-CoV-2-associated, and depth was defined as the fraction of total T cells that were SARS-CoV-2-associated. Using the MIRA data, every spike-specific TCR was mapped to the spike region that the TCR reacted to and assigned to either a CD4 or a CD8 class. Log10-transformed breadth and depth values were compared by one-way ANOVA with Sidak's multiple comparisons tests. This is the immuneACCESS table as TCRdb keeps it, with only in-frame sequences that have V and J called. A part of the clones is gone; compared with another copy, unresolved V genes explain less than half, and the rest is unexplained. V and J calls and clone size are given by that table; D and trimming were obtained from the DNA. This sample has approximately 110,000 clones in its table, and approximately 90% of those were observed once. The ten largest clonotypes hold roughly 4% of the sample.

This clone occurred once. The specificity of this receptor is unknown. Within one base of it there is no much larger clone, and no base qualities were kept. V is cut by 3 bases and J by 0 bases, and the space between the germline ends is 12 bases. Including cysteine and phenylalanine, the CDR3 has 15 amino acids. Only the CDR3 DNA stays, 45 bases, in frame from base 1. CDR1 and CDR2 are read off the germline V gene as SGHTS and YDEGEE. Sample time point, as interpreted from the label and publication: baseline before first vaccination. Samples from vaccinated people were obtained from the UK trials COV001 and COV002, which included a single-blind randomized controlled phase 2/3 trial of AZD1222 (ChAdOx1 nCoV-19) in healthy adults. For TCRbeta chain sequencing, PBMC samples from trial participants were taken at day 0 and at day 28 after the second dose.

This sequence originates from an adult in good health. The input for sequencing was peripheral blood, taken on day 0 of AZD1222 vaccination. The rearrangement combines TRBV5-8 with TRBJ1-1; a confident D gene designation cannot be given. The CDR3 protein sequence reads: CASSSSSFLNTEAFF. Here is the DNA: TGTGCCAGCAGCTCGTCGTCCTTCCTGAACACTGAAGCTTTCTTT.